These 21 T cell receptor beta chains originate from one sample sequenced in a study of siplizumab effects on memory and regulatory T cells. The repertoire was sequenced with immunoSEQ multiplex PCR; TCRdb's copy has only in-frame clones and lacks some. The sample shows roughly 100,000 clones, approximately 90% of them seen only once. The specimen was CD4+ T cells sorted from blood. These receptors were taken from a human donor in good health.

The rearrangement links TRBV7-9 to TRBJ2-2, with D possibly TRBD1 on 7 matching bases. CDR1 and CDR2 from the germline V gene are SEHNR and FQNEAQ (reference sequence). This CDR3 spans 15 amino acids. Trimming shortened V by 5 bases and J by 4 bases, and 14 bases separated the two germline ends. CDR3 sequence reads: CASSRGTVVTGELFF. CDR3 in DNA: TGTGCCAGCAGCCGCGGGACAGTTGTCACCGGGGAGCTGTTTTTT. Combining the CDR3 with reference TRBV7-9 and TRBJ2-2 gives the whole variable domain DTGVSQNPRHKITKRGQNVTFRCDPISEHNRLYWYRQTLGQGPEFLTYFQNEAQLEKSRLLSDRFSAERPKGSFSTLEIQRTEQGDSAMYLCASSRGTVVTGELFFGEGSRLTVL.

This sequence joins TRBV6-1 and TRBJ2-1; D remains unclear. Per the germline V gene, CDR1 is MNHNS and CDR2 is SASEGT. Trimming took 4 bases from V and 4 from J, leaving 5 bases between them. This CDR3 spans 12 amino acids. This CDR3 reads CASSGPYNEQFF. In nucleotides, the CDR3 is TGTGCCAGCAGTGGACCTTACAATGAGCAGTTCTTC.

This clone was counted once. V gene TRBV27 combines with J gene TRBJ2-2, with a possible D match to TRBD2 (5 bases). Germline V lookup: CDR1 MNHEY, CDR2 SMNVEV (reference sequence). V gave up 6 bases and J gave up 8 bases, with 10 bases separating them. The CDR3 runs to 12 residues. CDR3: CASSQRSGELFF. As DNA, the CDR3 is TGTGCCAGCAGCCAGCGGTCGGGGGAGCTGTTTTTT.

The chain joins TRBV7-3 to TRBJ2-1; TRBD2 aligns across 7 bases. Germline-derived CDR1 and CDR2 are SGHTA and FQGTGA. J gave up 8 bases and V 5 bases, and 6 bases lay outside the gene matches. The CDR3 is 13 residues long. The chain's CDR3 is CASSGGTNDEQFF. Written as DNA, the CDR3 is TGTGCCAGCAGCGGCGGGACTAATGATGAGCAGTTCTTC. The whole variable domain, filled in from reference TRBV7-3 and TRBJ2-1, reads GAGVSQTPSNKVTEKGKYVELRCDPISGHTALYWYRQSLGQGPEFLIYFQGTGAADDSGLPNDRFFAVRPEGSVSTLKIQRTERGDSAVYLCASSGGTNDEQFFGPGTRLTVL.

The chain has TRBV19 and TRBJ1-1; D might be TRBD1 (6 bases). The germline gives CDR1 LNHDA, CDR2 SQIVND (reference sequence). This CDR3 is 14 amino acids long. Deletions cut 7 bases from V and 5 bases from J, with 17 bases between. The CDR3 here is CASIPGGGGTEAFF. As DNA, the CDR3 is TGTGCCAGTATCCCGGGAGGGGGGGGTACTGAAGCTTTCTTT.

CDR3 sequence reads: CASSLGAANTGELFF. The CDR3 coding sequence is TGTGCCAGCAGCTTGGGGGCAGCGAACACCGGGGAGCTGTTTTTT. The chain couples TRBV5-6 to TRBJ2-2, with D uncertain. The CDR3 has 15 amino acids. Trimming removed 0 bases at V and 0 bases at J, with 6 bases between. Germline V gene sequence: CDR1 SGHDT, CDR2 YYEEEE.

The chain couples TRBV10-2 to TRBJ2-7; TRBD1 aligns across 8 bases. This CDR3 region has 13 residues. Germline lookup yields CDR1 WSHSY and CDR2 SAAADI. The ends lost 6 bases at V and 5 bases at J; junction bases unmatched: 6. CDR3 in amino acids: CASRTQGADEQYF. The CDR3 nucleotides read TGCGCCAGCAGGACCCAGGGGGCGGACGAGCAGTACTTC.

The CDR3 DNA reads TGCGCCAGCAGCTTCGGAGGGCGCAGCCAAGAGACCCAGTACTTC. Translation: CASSFGGRSQETQYF. The V gene is TRBV5-1, the J gene TRBJ2-5; D is possibly TRBD2 (6 bases). The CDR3 sequence is 15 residues long. V was cut by 2 bases and J by 1 base, with 12 bases left in between. The germline V gene has CDR1 SGHRS and CDR2 YFSETQ.

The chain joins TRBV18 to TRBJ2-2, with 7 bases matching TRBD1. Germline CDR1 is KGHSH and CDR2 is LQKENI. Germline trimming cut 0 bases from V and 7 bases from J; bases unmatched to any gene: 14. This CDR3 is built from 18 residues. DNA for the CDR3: TGTGCCAGCTCACCACCTGACAGGGCCGGGGAGCGAGACGGGGAGCTGTTTTTT. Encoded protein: CASSPPDRAGERDGELFF. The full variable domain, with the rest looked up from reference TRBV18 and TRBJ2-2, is NAGVMQNPRHLVRRRGQEARLRCSPMKGHSHVYWYRQLPEEGLKFMVYLQKENIIDESGMPKERFSAEFPKEGPSILRIQQVVRGDSAAYFCASSPPDRAGERDGELFFGEGSRLTVL.

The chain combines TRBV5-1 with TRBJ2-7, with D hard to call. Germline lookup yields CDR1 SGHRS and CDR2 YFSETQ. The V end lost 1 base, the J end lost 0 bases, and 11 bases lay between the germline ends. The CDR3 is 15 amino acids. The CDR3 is CASSLLRGSSYEQYF. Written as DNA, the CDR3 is TGCGCCAGCAGCTTGCTTCGCGGAAGCTCCTACGAGCAGTACTTC.

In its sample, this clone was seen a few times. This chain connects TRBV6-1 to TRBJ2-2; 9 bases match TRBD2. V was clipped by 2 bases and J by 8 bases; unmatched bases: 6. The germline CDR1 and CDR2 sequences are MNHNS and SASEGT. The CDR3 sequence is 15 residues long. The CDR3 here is CASSEKTSGRGELFF. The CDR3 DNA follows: TGTGCCAGCAGTGAAAAGACTAGCGGCCGGGGGGAGCTGTTTTTT.

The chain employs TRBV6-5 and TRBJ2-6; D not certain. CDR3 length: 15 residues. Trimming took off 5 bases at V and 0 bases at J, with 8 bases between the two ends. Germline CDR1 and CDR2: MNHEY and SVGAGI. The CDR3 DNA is TGTGCCAGCAGTCGTGATAGCTCTGGGGCCAACGTCCTGACTTTC. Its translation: CASSRDSSGANVLTF.

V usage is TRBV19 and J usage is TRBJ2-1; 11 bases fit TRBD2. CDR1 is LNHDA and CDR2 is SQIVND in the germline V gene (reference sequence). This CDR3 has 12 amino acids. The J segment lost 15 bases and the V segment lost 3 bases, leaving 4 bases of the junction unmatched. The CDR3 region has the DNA TGTGCCAGTAGTATTGTAGCGGGAGGGCCGTTCTTC. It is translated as CASSIVAGGPFF.

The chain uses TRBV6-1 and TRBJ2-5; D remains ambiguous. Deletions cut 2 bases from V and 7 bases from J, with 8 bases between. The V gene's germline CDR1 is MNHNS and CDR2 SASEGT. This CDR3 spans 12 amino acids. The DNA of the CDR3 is TGTGCCAGCAGTGAAATGGACGGGACCCAGTACTTC. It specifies CASSEMDGTQYF.

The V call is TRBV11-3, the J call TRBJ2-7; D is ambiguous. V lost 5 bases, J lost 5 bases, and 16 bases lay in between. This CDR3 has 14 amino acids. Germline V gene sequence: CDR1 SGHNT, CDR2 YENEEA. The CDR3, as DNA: TGTGCCAGCAGCAAAGGCCAAGTACTCCACGAGCAGTACTTC. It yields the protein CASSKGQVLHEQYF.

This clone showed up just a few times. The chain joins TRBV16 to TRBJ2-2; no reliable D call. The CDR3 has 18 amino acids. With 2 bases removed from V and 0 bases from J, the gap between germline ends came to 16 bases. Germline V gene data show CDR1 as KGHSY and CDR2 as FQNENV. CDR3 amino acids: CASSQGRFRISNTGELFF. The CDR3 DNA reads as TGTGCCAGCAGCCAAGGGCGGTTTAGGATATCGAACACCGGGGAGCTGTTTTTT.

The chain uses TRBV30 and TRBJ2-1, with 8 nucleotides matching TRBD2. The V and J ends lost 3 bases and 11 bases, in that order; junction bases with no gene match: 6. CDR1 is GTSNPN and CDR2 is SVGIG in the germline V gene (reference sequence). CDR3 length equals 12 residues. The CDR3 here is CAWRYIAGKQFF. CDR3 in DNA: TGTGCCTGGAGGTATATAGCGGGAAAGCAGTTCTTC.

CDR3 nucleotides: TGTGCCAGCAGCCAAAGAGGGTTAGGGACCACAGATACGCAGTATTTT. Residues: CASSQRGLGTTDTQYF. The rearrangement uses TRBV11-2 and TRBJ2-3; D might be TRBD1 or TRBD2, each matching 5 bases. Trimming shortened V by 5 bases and J by 2 bases, and 17 bases separated the two germline ends. This CDR3 is built from 16 residues. Germline CDR1 reads SGHAT; CDR2 reads FQNNGV.

The chain's CDR3 is CASSLRGLGEKLFF. CDR3 DNA sequence: TGTGCCAGCAGTTTGCGGGGTCTGGGTGAAAAACTGTTTTTT. The chain employs TRBV28 and TRBJ1-4; D remains unclear. The germline V and J ends were trimmed by 3 bases and 7 bases, with 12 bases remaining between them. The CDR3 has 14 amino acids. In germline, CDR1 is MDHEN, CDR2 SYDVKM.

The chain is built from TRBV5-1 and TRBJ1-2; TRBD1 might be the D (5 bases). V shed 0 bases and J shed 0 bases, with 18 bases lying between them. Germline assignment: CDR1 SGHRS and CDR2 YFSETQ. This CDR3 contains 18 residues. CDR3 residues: CASSLGSQTPGPNYGYTF. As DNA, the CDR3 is TGCGCCAGCAGCTTGGGGTCCCAAACCCCGGGGCCTAACTATGGCTACACCTTC.

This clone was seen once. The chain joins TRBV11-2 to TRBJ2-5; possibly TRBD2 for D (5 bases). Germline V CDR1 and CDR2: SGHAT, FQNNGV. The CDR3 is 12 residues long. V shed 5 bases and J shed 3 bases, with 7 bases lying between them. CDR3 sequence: CASSQREETQYF. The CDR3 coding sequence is TGTGCCAGCAGCCAGAGGGAAGAGACCCAGTACTTC.